This T cell receptor beta chain was profiled in a study of graft-versus-host responses after intestinal transplantation. At the level of the study: Those transplanted obtained multivisceral, liver-intestinal, or isolated intestinal grafts.

With respect to this clone: Its target is unknown.

TCRdb's copy holds only in-frame clones and misses some; the assay was immunoSEQ multiplex PCR. The table lists tens of thousands of clones, around 90% of them singletons, with less than 2.5% in the top ten. Sequences were derived from unstimulated CD4+ T cells sorted from spleen or lymph node cells, sampled before transplant. This sequence was found in a human donor who was the organ donor for an intestinal transplant.

This chain's CDR3 is CASRGDGSSGNTIYF. For the CDR3, the DNA is TGTGCCAGCAGGGGGGACGGCTCCTCTGGAAACACCATATATTTT. J is TRBJ1-3 and V is TRBV28; D perhaps matches TRBD1 (5 bases). From germline, CDR1 is MDHEN and CDR2 SYDVKM. V was shortened by 6 bases and J by 0 bases, with 12 bases between the two germline ends. The CDR3 contains 15 residues.